This TCR beta chain came from a study of blood T cell repertoires in COVID-19. Across the study: The cDNA or gDNA used as material had been derived from T cells, B-cell-depleted T cells, or PBMCs.

Those enrolled in Seattle joined during active infection and were followed longitudinally afterward. V was clipped by 6 bases and J by 4 bases, with 17 bases between them. Per germline, CDR1 SQVTM and CDR2 ANQGSEA. This CDR3 contains 14 residues. Original handling: Counts of nucleated cells, estimated from reference gene primer amplification, were obtained. Produced via immunoSEQ multiplex PCR; TCRdb's table is partial and in-frame only. V and J calls and clone size are as listed in that table; D and trimming were resolved from the DNA. Of over 450,000 clones listed, roughly 89% are singletons. The sample comprised peripheral blood. The chain employs TRBV29-1 and TRBJ2-3; D is perhaps TRBD2 (6 bases). The clonotype originates from a man aged 18 to 35 with COVID-19, enrolled during active disease. The CDR3: CSVTGTPASDTQYF. DNA of the CDR3: TGCAGCGTGACCGGGACTCCGGCTTCAGATACGCAGTATTTT.